What follows are 22 T cell receptor beta chains derived from one specimen sequenced in a study of T cell responses to AZD1222 COVID-19 vaccine. TCRdb keeps only in-frame clones here, not all; method: immunoSEQ multiplex PCR. The sample records fewer than 250,000 clones, around 93% being singletons. The sample consisted of peripheral blood, taken on day 0 of MenACWY control vaccination. The receptor set was obtained from an adult in good health.

This chain joins TRBV19 and TRBJ2-1; 11 bases are shared with TRBD2. The V gene end was trimmed by 6 bases and the J gene end by 7 bases; junction bases not matched to a gene: 8. From germline, CDR1 is LNHDA and CDR2 SQIVND (reference sequence). CDR3 length: 15 amino acids. In DNA form, the CDR3 reads TGTGCCAGTAGGGTAGCGGGGGGGCTAGGGAATGAGCAGTTCTTC. This codes for CASRVAGGLGNEQFF.

The V call is TRBV2, the J call TRBJ1-5, with TRBD1 matching 9 bases. V lost 5 bases and J lost 3; bases outside the gene matches: 5. CDR3 length equals 15 residues. Germline loops: CDR1 SNHLY, CDR2 FYNNEI. CDR3 DNA: TGTGCCAGCAGTTGGGGACAGGGCAACAATCAGCCCCAGCATTTT. It specifies CASSWGQGNNQPQHF.

V gene TRBV30 combines with J gene TRBJ1-1; 8 bases agree with TRBD1. The J segment lost 5 bases and the V segment lost 3 bases, leaving 5 bases of the junction unmatched. The CDR3 has 13 residues. Germline V lookup: CDR1 GTSNPN, CDR2 SVGIG (reference sequence). The CDR3 protein is CAWSTQGGTEAFF. The CDR3 DNA sequence: TGTGCCTGGAGCACACAGGGGGGGACTGAAGCTTTCTTT. The whole variable domain, filled in from reference TRBV30 and TRBJ1-1, reads SQTIHQWPATLVQPVGSPLSLECTVEGTSNPNLYWYRQAAGRGLQLLFYSVGIGQISSEVPQNLSASRPQDRQFILSSKKLLLSDSGFYLCAWSTQGGTEAFFGQGTRLTVV.

The sample holds one count of this clone. V is TRBV28 and J is TRBJ1-6; 9 nucleotides agree with TRBD1. The CDR3 is 14 residues long. Germline V gene data show CDR1 as MDHEN and CDR2 as SYDVKM. The V gene end was trimmed by 8 bases and the J gene end by 11 bases; junction bases not matched to a gene: 10. CDR3 nucleotides: TGTGCCAGCGGTGGTGGGACAGGGATTGCACCCCTCCACTTT. It translates to CASGGGTGIAPLHF.

The table lists this clone with a count of one. The genes are TRBV30 and TRBJ1-4, with D perhaps matching TRBD1 (5 bases). There are 13 residues in the CDR3. The ends were cut back, 6 bases at V and 8 bases at J, with 16 bases in the middle. From germline, CDR1 is GTSNPN and CDR2 SVGIG (reference sequence). The CDR3 DNA reads as TGTGCCTGCCGGGGTACAGGTGCCGAAAAACTGTTTTTT. Residues: CACRGTGAEKLFF.

The chain has TRBV28 and TRBJ2-7, with D perhaps given as TRBD1 or TRBD2 (5 bases each). CDR1 and CDR2 (germline): MDHEN, SYDVKM. The V end was cut by 10 bases, the J end by 2 bases, with 12 bases between. The CDR3 has 12 residues. The CDR3 nucleotides are TGTGCCACCCACCAGGGAGCCTACGAGCAGTACTTC. Protein sequence: CATHQGAYEQYF. Full variable domain (rest looked up from reference TRBV28 and TRBJ2-7): DVKVTQSSRYLVKRTGEKVFLECVQDMDHENMFWYRQDPGLGLRLIYFSYDVKMKEKGDIPEGYSVSREKKERFSLILESASTNQTSMYLCATHQGAYEQYFGPGTRLTVT.

The rearrangement joins TRBV2 to TRBJ1-2; D possibly corresponds to TRBD1 (5 bases). The ends were cut back, 5 bases at V and 8 bases at J, with 15 bases in the middle. Germline V lookup: CDR1 SNHLY, CDR2 FYNNEI. The CDR3 runs to 13 residues. Here the CDR3 reads CASSTQTRTGYTF. The CDR3 DNA is TGTGCCAGCAGTACCCAGACTAGGACAGGCTACACCTTC. Full variable domain (outside the CDR3, taken from reference TRBV2 and TRBJ1-2): EPEVTQTPSHQVTQMGQEVILRCVPISNHLYFYWYRQILGQKVEFLVSFYNNEISEKSEIFDDQFSVERPDGSNFTLKIRSTKLEDSAMYFCASSTQTRTGYTFGSGTRLTVV.

This clone was counted once. V gene TRBV19 combines with J gene TRBJ2-1, with TRBD2 matching 14 bases. Per the germline V gene, CDR1 is LNHDA and CDR2 is SQIVND (reference sequence). The CDR3 is 19 residues long. Unmatched junction bases numbered 9, after V lost 4 bases and J lost 1 base. CDR3 sequence: CASSRTSGGTILSYNEQFF. CDR3 nucleotide sequence: TGTGCCAGTAGTAGGACTAGCGGGGGGACGATCCTTTCCTACAATGAGCAGTTCTTC.

The gene calls are TRBV19 and TRBJ1-1, with D possibly TRBD1 on 5 matching bases. Trimming took off 5 bases at V and 4 bases at J, with 20 bases between the two ends. Germline V CDR1 and CDR2: LNHDA, SQIVND (reference sequence). The CDR3 runs to 16 residues. CDR3 nucleotides: TGTGCCAGTAGTCCCCGCTCAGGGAGGAGGACCACTGAAGCTTTCTTT. This codes for CASSPRSGRRTTEAFF.

This clone was seen a few times. The rearrangement links TRBV19 to TRBJ2-1, with 12 bases fitting TRBD2. J was trimmed by 7 bases and V by 9 bases; bases with no gene match: 7. Germline V lookup: CDR1 LNHDA, CDR2 SQIVND (reference sequence). The CDR3 extends over 14 amino acids. The DNA of the CDR3 is TGTGCCAGCGGAGGGACTAGCGGGTTGAATGAGCAGTTCTTC. Translating gives CASGGTSGLNEQFF. The full variable domain, rest sourced from reference TRBV19 and TRBJ2-1, is DGGITQSPKYLFRKEGQNVTLSCEQNLNHDAMYWYRQDPGQGLRLIYYSQIVNDFQKGDIAEGYSVSREKKESFPLTVTSAQKNPTAFYLCASGGTSGLNEQFFGPGTRLTVL.

V is TRBV6-5 and J is TRBJ2-7; TRBD2 matches at 8 bases. Trimming removed 8 bases from V and 1 base from J; junction bases left unmatched: 4. The CDR3 consists of 13 residues. CDR1 is MNHEY and CDR2 is SVGAGI in the germline V gene. This chain's CDR3 is CASQAGGSYEQYF. The CDR3 region has the DNA TGTGCCAGCCAGGCGGGGGGTTCCTACGAGCAGTACTTC.

This clone showed up just once. V and J are TRBV5-6 and TRBJ2-5; D possibly matches TRBD1 or TRBD2 (5 bases each). The V gene lost 0 bases and the J gene lost 4 bases, with 13 bases spanning the gap. CDR1 and CDR2 from the germline V gene are SGHDT and YYEEEE. The CDR3 has 15 amino acids. The CDR3 DNA reads as TGTGCCAGCAGCTTGGGGCAGACGAGGGGAGAGACCCAGTACTTC. It translates to CASSLGQTRGETQYF. Using reference TRBV5-6 and TRBJ2-5 for the parts outside the CDR3, the full variable domain is DAGVTQSPTHLIKTRGQQVTLRCSPKSGHDTVSWYQQALGQGPQFIFQYYEEEERQRGNFPDRFSGHQFPNYSSELNVNALLLGDSALYLCASSLGQTRGETQYFGPGTRLLVL.

The J gene is TRBJ1-1, the V gene TRBV5-4; D is perhaps TRBD1 (6 bases). Trimming took 4 bases from V and 1 from J, leaving 14 bases between them. The CDR3 runs to 15 residues. CDR1 is SGHNT and CDR2 is YYREEE in the germline V gene (reference sequence). CDR3 protein: CASSQPGTRNTEAFF. The CDR3 DNA reads TGTGCCAGCAGCCAACCCGGGACAAGGAACACTGAAGCTTTCTTT.

The chain employs TRBV6-5 and TRBJ1-2; no clear D gene. This CDR3 spans 11 amino acids. V was shortened by 6 bases and J by 4 bases, with 6 bases between the two germline ends. Germline CDR1 reads MNHEY; CDR2 reads SVGAGI. The CDR3 coding sequence is TGTGCCAGCAGCGACGCCTATGGCTACACCTTC. Translating it yields CASSDAYGYTF.

V usage is TRBV15 and J usage is TRBJ2-1; D possibly corresponds to TRBD1 (5 bases). There are 13 residues in the CDR3. Trimming shortened V by 0 bases and J by 8 bases, and 8 bases separated the two germline ends. CDR1 is LNHNV, CDR2 YYDKDF, per germline (reference sequence). The CDR3 nucleotides read TGTGCCACCAGCAGAGATCAGGGTTATGAGCAGTTCTTC. Translation gives CATSRDQGYEQFF.

V usage is TRBV4-1 and J usage is TRBJ2-2, with 7 bases matching TRBD1. The CDR3 runs to 15 residues. CDR1 and CDR2 (germline): MGHRA, YSYEKL. V was pared by 3 bases and J by 4 bases, with 5 bases of the junction left unmatched. CDR3 amino acids: CASSHADRVTGELFF. The CDR3 DNA follows: TGCGCCAGCAGCCACGCCGACAGGGTCACCGGGGAGCTGTTTTTT.

This clone was counted a single time. This chain links TRBV9 with TRBJ1-4; perhaps TRBD1 as D (5 bases). The CDR3 contains 19 residues. Trimming took off 4 bases at V and 5 bases at J, with 27 bases between the two ends. From germline, CDR1 is SGDLS and CDR2 YYNGEE. The CDR3 DNA reads as TGTGCCAGCAGCCCTTCAGGGTCAGGTTTGAAAGACGGGAATGAAAAACTGTTTTTT. Its protein is CASSPSGSGLKDGNEKLFF.

This clone appeared a single time. The J gene is TRBJ1-1, the V gene TRBV27; D perhaps matches TRBD1 (5 bases). Trimming took 3 bases from V and 5 from J, leaving 10 bases between them. CDR1 and CDR2 from the germline V gene are MNHEY and SMNVEV (reference sequence). The length of the CDR3 is 13 residues. The CDR3 region has the DNA TGTGCCAGCAGTTTTACGGGGCAGACTGAAGCTTTCTTT. Its protein is CASSFTGQTEAFF.

The chain combines TRBV30 with TRBJ1-6; TRBD1 is a possible D gene (5 bases). V lost 1 base, J lost 7 bases, and 11 bases lay in between. From germline, CDR1 is GTSNPN and CDR2 SVGIG (reference sequence). There are 14 residues in the CDR3. The CDR3 spells CAWSGGAGNSPLHF. The CDR3 DNA is TGTGCCTGGAGTGGTGGGGCGGGGAATTCACCCCTCCACTTT.

The chain employs TRBV5-1 and TRBJ1-1; TRBD1 aligns across 9 bases. The CDR3 covers 15 residues. J lost 3 bases, V lost 4 bases, and 7 bases had no gene match. Per germline, CDR1 SGHRS and CDR2 YFSETQ. CDR3 sequence reads: CASSTRQGVYTEAFF. CDR3 bases: TGCGCCAGCAGCACCAGACAGGGGGTTTACACTGAAGCTTTCTTT.

This chain links TRBV5-6 with TRBJ1-2, with 9 positions matching TRBD1. V was pared by 1 base and J by 8 bases, with 15 bases of the junction left unmatched. Germline V gene data show CDR1 as SGHDT and CDR2 as YYEEEE. The CDR3 is 17 amino acids. CDR3 nucleotide sequence: TGTGCCAGCAGCTTGAGTGGACAGGGGAGCTTCGGGCGGGGCTACACCTTC. Translation: CASSLSGQGSFGRGYTF. Based on the CDR3 plus reference TRBV5-6 and TRBJ1-2, the full variable domain is DAGVTQSPTHLIKTRGQQVTLRCSPKSGHDTVSWYQQALGQGPQFIFQYYEEEERQRGNFPDRFSGHQFPNYSSELNVNALLLGDSALYLCASSLSGQGSFGRGYTFGSGTRLTVV.

The chain has TRBV4-1 and TRBJ1-4; 9 bases agree with TRBD1. Germline assignment: CDR1 MGHRA and CDR2 YSYEKL. The length of the CDR3 is 15 residues. Unmatched junction bases numbered 3, after V lost 1 base and J lost 6 bases. The chain's CDR3 is CASSQGDRGDEKLFF. As DNA, the CDR3 is TGCGCCAGCAGCCAAGGAGACAGGGGGGATGAAAAACTGTTTTTT.